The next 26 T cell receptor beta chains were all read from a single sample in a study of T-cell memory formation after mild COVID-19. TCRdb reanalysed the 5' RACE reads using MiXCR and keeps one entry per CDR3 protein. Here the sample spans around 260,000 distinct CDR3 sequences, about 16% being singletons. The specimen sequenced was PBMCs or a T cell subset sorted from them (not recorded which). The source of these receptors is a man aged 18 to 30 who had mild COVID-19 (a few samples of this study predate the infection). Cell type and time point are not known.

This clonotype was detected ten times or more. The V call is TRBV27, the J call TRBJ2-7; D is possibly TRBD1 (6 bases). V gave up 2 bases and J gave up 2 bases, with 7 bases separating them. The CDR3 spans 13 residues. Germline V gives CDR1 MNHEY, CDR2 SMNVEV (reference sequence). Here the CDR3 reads CASSLQGTYEQYF. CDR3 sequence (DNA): TGTGCCAGCAGTTTACAGGGGACCTACGAGCAGTACTTC.

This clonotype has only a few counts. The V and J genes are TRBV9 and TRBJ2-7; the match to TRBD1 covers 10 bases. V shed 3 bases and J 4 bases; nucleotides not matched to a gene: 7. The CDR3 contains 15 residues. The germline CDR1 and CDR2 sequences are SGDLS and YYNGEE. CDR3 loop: CASSGGGTGAYEQYF. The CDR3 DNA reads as TGTGCCAGCAGCGGTGGGGGGACAGGGGCATACGAGCAGTACTTC.

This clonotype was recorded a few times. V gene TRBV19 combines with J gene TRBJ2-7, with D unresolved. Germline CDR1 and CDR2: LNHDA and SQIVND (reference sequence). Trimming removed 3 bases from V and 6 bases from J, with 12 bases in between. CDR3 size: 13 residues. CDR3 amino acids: CASSIGVTGEQYV. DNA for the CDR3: TGTGCCAGTAGTATTGGGGTAACGGGCGAGCAGTACGTC.

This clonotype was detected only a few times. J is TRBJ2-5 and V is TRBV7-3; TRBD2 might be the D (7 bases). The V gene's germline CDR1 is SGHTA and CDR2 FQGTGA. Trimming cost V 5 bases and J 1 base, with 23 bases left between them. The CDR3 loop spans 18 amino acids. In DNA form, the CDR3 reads TGTGCCAGCAGCCTAAGGGGGGGGCTATCCAACCGCCAAGAGACCCAGTACTTC. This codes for CASSLRGGLSNRQETQYF.

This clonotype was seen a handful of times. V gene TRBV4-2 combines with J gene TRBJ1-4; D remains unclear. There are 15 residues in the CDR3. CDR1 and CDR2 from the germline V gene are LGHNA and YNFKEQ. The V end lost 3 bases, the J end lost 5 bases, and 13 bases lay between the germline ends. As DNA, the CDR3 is TGTGCCAGCAGCCACGTCCGGAGAGGAAATGAAAAACTGTTTTTT. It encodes CASSHVRRGNEKLFF.

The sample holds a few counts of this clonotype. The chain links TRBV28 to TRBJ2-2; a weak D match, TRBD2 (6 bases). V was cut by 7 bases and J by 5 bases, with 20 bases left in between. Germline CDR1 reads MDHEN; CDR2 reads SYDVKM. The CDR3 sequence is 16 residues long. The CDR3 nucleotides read TGTGCCAGCATCCGGGGAGGCACGATAGGGACCGGGGAGCTGTTTTTT. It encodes CASIRGGTIGTGELFF.

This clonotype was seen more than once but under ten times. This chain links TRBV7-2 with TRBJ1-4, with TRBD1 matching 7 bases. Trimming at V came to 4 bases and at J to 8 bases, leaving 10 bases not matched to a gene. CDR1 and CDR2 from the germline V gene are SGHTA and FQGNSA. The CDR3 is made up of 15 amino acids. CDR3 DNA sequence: TGTGCCAGCAGCTCCTATACAGGGGAAGAAGAAAAACTGTTTTTT. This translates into CASSSYTGEEEKLFF.

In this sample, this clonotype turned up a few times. The CDR3 sequence: CASSFAGGTYSYNEQFF. In nucleotides, the CDR3 is TGTGCCAGCAGCTTCGCCGGGGGGACTTACTCCTACAATGAGCAGTTCTTC. The chain is built from TRBV5-5 and TRBJ2-1; 7 bases are a match to TRBD2. From germline, CDR1 is SGHKS and CDR2 YYEKEE (reference sequence). Trimming at V came to 2 bases and at J to 0 bases, leaving 8 bases not matched to a gene. The CDR3 contains 17 residues.

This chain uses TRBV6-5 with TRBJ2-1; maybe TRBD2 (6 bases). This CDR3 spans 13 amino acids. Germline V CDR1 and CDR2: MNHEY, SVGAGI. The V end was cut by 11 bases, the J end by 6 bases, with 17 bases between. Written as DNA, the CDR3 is TGTGCCGTGAAAATGGCGGGGAGCAATGAGCAGTTCTTC. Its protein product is CAVKMAGSNEQFF.

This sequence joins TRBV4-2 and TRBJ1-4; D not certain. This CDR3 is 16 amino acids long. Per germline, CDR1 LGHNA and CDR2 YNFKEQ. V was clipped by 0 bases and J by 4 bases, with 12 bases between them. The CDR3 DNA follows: TGTGCCAGCAGCCAAGACCCCCAGAAATTTAATGAAAAACTGTTTTTT. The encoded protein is CASSQDPQKFNEKLFF.

The CDR3 nucleotides read TGCGCCAGCAGCCAAACCCGTCGGGACGAGCAGTACTTC. Amino acids: CASSQTRRDEQYF. The chain links TRBV4-3 to TRBJ2-7; D remains unclear. V was clipped by 2 bases and J by 5 bases, with 10 bases between them. The CDR3 sequence is 13 residues long. The germline V gene encodes CDR1 LGHNA and CDR2 YSLEER.

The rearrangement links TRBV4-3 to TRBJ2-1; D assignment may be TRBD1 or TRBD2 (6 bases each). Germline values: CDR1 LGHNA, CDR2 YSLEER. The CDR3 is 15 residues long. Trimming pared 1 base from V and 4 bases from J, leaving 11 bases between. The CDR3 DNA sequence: TGCGCCAGCAGCCAAGGACAGGAGGGATACAATGAGCAGTTCTTC. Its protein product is CASSQGQEGYNEQFF.

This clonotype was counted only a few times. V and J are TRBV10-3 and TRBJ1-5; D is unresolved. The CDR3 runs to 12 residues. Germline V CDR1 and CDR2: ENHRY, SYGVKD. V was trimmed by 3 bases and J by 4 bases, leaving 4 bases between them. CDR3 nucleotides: TGTGCCATCAGTGAAGGGAATCAGCCCCAGCATTTT. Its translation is CAISEGNQPQHF.

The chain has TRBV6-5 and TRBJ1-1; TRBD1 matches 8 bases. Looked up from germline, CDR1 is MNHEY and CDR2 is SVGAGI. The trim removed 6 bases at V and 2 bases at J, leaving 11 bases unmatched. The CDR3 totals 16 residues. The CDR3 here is CASRKETGDGNTEAFF. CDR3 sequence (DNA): TGTGCCAGCAGAAAAGAGACAGGGGATGGAAACACTGAAGCTTTCTTT.

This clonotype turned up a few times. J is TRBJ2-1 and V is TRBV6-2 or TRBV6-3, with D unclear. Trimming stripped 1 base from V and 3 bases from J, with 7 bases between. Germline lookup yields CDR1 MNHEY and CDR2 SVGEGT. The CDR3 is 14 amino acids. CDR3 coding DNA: TGTGCCAGCAGTTACTACGACGGCTACAATGAGCAGTTCTTC. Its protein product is CASSYYDGYNEQFF.

The CDR3 DNA sequence: TGCGCCAGCAGCTTAGGAAACAGGGGAGGAGAGACCCAGTACTTC. Amino acids: CASSLGNRGGETQYF. The rearrangement links TRBV5-1 to TRBJ2-5; TRBD1 might be the D (7 bases). Germline loops: CDR1 SGHRS, CDR2 YFSETQ. The CDR3 has 15 amino acids. Trimming left V 2 bases short and J 4 bases short, with 15 bases between.

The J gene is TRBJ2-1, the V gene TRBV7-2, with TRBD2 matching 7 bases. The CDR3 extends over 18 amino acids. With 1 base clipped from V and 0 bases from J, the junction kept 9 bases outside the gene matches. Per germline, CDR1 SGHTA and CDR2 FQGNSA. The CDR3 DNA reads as TGTGCCAGCAGCTTAGTAGGGAGGGGTCTTAGCTCCTACAATGAGCAGTTCTTC. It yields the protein CASSLVGRGLSSYNEQFF.

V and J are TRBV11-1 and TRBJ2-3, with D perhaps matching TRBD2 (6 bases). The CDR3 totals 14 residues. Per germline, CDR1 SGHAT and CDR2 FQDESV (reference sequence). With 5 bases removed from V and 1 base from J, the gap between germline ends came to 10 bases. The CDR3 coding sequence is TGTGCCAGCAGCCCCCGGGAGCGCACAGATACGCAGTATTTT. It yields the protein CASSPRERTDTQYF.

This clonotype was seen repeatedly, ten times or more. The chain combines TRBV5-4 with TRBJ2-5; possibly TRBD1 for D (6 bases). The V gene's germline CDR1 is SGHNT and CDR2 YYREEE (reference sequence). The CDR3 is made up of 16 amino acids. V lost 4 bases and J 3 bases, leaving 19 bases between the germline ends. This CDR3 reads CASSPRGQQSKETQYF. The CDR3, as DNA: TGTGCCAGCAGCCCGCGCGGACAGCAATCTAAAGAGACCCAGTACTTC. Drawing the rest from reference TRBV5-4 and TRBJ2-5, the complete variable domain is ETGVTQSPTHLIKTRGQQVTLRCSSQSGHNTVSWYQQALGQGPQFIFQYYREEENGRGNFPPRFSGLQFPNYSSELNVNALELDDSALYLCASSPRGQQSKETQYFGPGTRLLVL.

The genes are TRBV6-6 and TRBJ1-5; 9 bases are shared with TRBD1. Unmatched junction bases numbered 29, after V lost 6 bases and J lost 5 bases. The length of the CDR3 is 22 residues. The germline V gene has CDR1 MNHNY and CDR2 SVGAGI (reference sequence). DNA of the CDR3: TGTGCCAGCAGGCCCCTCTCCCCCACAGGGGGCGAAAGGTATAGGAGGCATCAGCCCCAGCATTTT. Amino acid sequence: CASRPLSPTGGERYRRHQPQHF.

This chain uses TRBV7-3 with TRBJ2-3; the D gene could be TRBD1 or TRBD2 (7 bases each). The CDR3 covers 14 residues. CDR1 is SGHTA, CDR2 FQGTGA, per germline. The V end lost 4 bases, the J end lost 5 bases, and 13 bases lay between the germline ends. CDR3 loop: CASSSQGGEDTQYF. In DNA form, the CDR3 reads TGTGCCAGCAGCTCCCAGGGGGGGGAAGATACGCAGTATTTT.

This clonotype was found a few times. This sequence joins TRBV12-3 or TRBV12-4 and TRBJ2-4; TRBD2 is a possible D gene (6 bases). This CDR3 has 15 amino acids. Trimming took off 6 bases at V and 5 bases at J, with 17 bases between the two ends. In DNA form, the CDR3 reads TGTGCCAGCAGCCTAGGGTGGGGGGTCCAAAACATTCAGTACTTC. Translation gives CASSLGWGVQNIQYF.

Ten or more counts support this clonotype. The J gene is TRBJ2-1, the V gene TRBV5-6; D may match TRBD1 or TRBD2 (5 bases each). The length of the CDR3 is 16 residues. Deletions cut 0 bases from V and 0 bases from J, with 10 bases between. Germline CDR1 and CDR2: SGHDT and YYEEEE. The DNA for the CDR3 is TGTGCCAGCAGCTTGGGAGGGCAGGGCTCCTACAATGAGCAGTTCTTC. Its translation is CASSLGGQGSYNEQFF.

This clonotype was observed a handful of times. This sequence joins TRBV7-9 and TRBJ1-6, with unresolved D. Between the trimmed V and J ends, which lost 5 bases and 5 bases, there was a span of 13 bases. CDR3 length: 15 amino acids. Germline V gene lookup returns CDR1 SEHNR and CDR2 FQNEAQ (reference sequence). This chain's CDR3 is CASSRGSADNSPLHF. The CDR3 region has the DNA TGTGCCAGCAGCCGGGGTTCGGCAGATAATTCACCCCTCCACTTT.

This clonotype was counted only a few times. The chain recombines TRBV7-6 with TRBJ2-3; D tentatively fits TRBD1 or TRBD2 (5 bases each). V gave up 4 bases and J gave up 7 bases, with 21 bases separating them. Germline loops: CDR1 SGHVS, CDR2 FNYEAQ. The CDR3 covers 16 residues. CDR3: CASSSQGTSRKHTQYF. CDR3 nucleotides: TGTGCCAGCAGCTCCCAAGGGACCTCGCGGAAACATACGCAGTATTTT.

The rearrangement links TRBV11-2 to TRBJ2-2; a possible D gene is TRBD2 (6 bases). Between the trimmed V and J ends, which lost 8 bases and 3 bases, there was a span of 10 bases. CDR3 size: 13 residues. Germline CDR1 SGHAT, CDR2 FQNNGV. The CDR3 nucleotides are TGTGCCAGCTCGGGGGTCCACACCGGGGAGCTGTTTTTT. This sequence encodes CASSGVHTGELFF.